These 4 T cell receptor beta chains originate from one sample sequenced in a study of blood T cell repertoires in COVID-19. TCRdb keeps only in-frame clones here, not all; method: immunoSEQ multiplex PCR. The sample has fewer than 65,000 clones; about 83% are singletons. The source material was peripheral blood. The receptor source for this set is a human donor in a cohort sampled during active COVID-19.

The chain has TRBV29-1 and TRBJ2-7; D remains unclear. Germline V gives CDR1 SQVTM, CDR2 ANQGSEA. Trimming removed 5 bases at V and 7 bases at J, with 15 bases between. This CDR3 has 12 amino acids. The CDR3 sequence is CSVSLWAREQYF. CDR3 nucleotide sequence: TGCAGCGTTTCCCTCTGGGCCCGGGAGCAGTACTTC.

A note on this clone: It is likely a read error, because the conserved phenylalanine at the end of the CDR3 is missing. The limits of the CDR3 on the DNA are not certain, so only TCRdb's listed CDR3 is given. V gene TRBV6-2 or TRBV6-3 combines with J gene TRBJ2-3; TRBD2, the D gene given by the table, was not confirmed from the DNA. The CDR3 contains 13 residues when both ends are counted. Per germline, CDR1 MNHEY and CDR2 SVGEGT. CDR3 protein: CASSYSIGSTLGV.

CDR3 coding DNA: TGTGCCAGCAGCTTAGGAGCGATGAACACTGAAGCTTTCTTT. This gives the protein CASSLGAMNTEAFF. The rearrangement joins TRBV7-9 to TRBJ1-1; no clear D gene. Germline CDR1 SEHNR, CDR2 FQNEAQ (reference sequence). Trimming stripped 1 base from V and 0 bases from J, with 6 bases between. The CDR3 spans 14 residues.

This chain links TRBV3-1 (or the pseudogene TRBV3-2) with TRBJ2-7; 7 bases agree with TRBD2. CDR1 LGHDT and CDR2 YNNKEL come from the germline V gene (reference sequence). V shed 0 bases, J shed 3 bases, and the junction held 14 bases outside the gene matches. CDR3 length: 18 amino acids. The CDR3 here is CASSQDPTGSGGGYEQYF. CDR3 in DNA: TGTGCCAGCAGCCAAGACCCGACTGGCAGTGGGGGGGGCTACGAGCAGTACTTC.